This TCR beta chain comes out of a study of graft-versus-host responses after intestinal transplantation. Study results and caveats: Ileal or blood samples showed some GvH clones first, and such clones were also found in recipient marrow.

This clone was detected once. Antigen specificity is unknown. V lost 8 bases and J 4 bases, leaving 13 bases between the germline ends. Looked up from germline, CDR1 is SGHVS and CDR2 is FQNEAQ. The CDR3 sequence is 13 residues long. Sequencing used immunoSEQ multiplex PCR; TCRdb keeps in-frame clones, though not all of them. The sample holds more than 50,000 clones, roughly 89% seen once. This rearrangement joins TRBV7-8 to TRBJ2-3; no firm D call. The sequences come from PBMCs, collected about 120 days after intestinal transplantation. The receptor was derived from a human patient who received an intestinal transplant, so some T cells may come from the graft donor. The chain's CDR3 is CASVGTTADTQYF. CDR3 nucleotide sequence: TGTGCCAGCGTCGGCACAACGGCAGATACGCAGTATTTT.